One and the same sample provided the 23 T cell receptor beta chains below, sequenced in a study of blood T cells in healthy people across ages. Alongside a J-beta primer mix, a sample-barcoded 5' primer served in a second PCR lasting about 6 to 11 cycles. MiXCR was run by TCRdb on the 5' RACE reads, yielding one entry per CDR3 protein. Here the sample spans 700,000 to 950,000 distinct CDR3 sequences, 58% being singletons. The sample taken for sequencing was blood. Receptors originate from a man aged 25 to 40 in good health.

The CDR3 DNA sequence: TGCAGTGCTCCCCGACTAGCCCTGGCGCAGTATTTT. It translates to CSAPRLALAQYF. The chain joins TRBV20-1 to TRBJ2-3; 7 bases agree with TRBD2. Germline assignment: CDR1 DFQATT and CDR2 SNEGSKA (reference sequence). J was trimmed by 10 bases and V by 5 bases; bases with no gene match: 9. The CDR3 extends over 12 amino acids.

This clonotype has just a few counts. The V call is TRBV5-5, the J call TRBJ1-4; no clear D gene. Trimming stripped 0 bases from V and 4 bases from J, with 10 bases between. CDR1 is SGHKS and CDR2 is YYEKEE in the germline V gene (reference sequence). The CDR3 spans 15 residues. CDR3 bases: TGTGCCAGCAGCTTGGATGGCAGAAGTAATGAAAAACTGTTTTTT. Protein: CASSLDGRSNEKLFF.

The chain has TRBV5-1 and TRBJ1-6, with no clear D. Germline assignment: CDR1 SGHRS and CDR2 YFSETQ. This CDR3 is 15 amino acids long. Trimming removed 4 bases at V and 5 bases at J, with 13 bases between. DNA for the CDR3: TGCGCCAGCAGCGAAAGCACACACGATAATTCACCCCTCCACTTT. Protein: CASSESTHDNSPLHF.

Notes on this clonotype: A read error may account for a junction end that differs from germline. The CDR3 DNA reads TGTGCCAGCAGTCACTCTGCCAGGGCCGGGGCCAACGTCCTGACTTTC. Its protein is CASSHSARAGANVLTF. The V call is TRBV6-5, the J call TRBJ2-6; tentatively, D is TRBD1 (5 bases). CDR3 length: 16 residues. The V gene's germline CDR1 is MNHEY and CDR2 SVGAGI.

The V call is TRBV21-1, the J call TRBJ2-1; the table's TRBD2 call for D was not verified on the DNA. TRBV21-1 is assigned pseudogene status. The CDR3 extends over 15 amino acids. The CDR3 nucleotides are TGTGCCAGCAGCAACCTAGCGGGAGGTGCCAATGAGCAGTTCTTC. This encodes CASSNLAGGANEQFF.

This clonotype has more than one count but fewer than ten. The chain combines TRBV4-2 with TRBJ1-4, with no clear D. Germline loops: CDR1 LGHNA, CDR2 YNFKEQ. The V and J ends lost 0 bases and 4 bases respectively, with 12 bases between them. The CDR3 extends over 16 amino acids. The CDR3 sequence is CASSQDQSARNEKLFF. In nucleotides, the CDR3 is TGTGCCAGCAGCCAAGATCAAAGCGCTCGTAATGAAAAACTGTTTTTT.

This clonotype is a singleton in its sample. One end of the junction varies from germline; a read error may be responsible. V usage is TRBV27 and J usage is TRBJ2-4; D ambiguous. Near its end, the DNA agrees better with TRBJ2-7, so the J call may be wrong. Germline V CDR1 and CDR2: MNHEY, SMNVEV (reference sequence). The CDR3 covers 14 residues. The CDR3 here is CASGFSLAVGEQYF. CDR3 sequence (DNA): TGTGCCAGCGGTTTTTCGCTGGCTGTCGGCGAGCAGTACTTC.

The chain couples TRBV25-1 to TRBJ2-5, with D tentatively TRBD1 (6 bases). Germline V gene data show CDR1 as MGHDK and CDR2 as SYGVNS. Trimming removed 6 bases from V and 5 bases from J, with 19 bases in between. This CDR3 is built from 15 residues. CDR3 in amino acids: CASSPPQGSAETQYF. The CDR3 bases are TGTGCCAGCAGCCCCCCGCAGGGGTCGGCGGAGACCCAGTACTTC.

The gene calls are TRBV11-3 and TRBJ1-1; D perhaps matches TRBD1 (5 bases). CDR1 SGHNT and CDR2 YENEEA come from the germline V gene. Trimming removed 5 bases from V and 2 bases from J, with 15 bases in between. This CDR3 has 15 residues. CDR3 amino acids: CASSMGPSSNTEAFF. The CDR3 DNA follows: TGTGCCAGCAGCATGGGACCGTCGAGCAACACTGAAGCTTTCTTT.

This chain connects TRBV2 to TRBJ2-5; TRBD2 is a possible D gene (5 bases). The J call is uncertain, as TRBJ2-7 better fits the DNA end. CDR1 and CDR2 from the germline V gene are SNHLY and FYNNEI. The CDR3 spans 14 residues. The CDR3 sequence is CASKPRGLNYEQYF. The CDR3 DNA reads TGTGCCAGCAAGCCCCGAGGACTGAACTACGAGCAGTACTTC.

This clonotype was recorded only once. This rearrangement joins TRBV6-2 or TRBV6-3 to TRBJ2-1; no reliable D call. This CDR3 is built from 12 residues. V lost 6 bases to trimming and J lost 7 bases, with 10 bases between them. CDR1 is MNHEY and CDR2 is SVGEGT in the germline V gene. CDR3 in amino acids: CASRELGNEQFF. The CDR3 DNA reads TGTGCCAGCAGGGAACTTGGGAATGAGCAGTTCTTC.

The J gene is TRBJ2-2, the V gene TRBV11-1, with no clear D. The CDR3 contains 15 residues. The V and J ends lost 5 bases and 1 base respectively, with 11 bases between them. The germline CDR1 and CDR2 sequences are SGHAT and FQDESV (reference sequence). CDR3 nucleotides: TGTGCCAGCAGCCCAGACAAAGTGAACACCGGGGAGCTGTTTTTT. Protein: CASSPDKVNTGELFF.

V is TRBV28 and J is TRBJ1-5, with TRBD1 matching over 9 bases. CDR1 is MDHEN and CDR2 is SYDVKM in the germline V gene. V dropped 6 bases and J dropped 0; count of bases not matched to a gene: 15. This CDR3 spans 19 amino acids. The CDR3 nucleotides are TGTGCCAGCAGCACAAGCTCCGGGACAGGGAGGCTTAGCAATCAGCCCCAGCATTTT. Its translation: CASSTSSGTGRLSNQPQHF. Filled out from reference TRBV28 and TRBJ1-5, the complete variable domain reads DVKVTQSSRYLVKRTGEKVFLECVQDMDHENMFWYRQDPGLGLRLIYFSYDVKMKEKGDIPEGYSVSREKKERFSLILESASTNQTSMYLCASSTSSGTGRLSNQPQHFGDGTRLSIL.

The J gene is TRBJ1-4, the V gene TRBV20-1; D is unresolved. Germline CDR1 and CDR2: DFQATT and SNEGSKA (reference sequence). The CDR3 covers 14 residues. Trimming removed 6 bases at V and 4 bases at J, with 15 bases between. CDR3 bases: TGCAGTGCCCTCGAGGGAGCCGGTAATGAAAAACTGTTTTTT. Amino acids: CSALEGAGNEKLFF.

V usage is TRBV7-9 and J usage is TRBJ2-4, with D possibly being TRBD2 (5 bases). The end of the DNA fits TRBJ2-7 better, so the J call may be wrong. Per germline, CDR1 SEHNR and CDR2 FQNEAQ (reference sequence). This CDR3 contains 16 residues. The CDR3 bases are TGTGCCAGCAGCTTCCCCCCTGACTCGGGATTCTACGAGCAGTACTTC. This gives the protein CASSFPPDSGFYEQYF.

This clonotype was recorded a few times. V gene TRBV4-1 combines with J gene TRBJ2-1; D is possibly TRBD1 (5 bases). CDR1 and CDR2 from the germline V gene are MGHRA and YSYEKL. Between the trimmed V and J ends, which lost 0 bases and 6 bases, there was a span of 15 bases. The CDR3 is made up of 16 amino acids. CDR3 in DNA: TGCGCCAGCAGCCAAGATTACACGGGTCAGGGCAATGAGCAGTTCTTC. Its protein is CASSQDYTGQGNEQFF.

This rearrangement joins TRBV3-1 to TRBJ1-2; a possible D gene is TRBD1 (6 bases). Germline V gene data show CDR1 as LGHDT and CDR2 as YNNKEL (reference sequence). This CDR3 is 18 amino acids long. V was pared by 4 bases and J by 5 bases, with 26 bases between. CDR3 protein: CASSPARGGEELRYGYTF. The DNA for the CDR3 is TGTGCCAGCAGCCCTGCTCGGGGGGGCGAAGAACTTCGATATGGCTACACCTTC.

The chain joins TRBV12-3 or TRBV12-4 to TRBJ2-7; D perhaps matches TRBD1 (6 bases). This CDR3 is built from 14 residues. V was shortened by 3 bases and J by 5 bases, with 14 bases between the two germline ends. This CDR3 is CASSLSQGWNEQYF. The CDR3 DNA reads TGTGCCAGCAGTTTGAGTCAGGGGTGGAACGAGCAGTACTTC.

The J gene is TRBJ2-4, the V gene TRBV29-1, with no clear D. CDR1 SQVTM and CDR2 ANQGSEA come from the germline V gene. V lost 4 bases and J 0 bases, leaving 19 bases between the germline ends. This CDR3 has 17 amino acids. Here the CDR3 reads CSVASAGNALAKNIQYF. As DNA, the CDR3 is TGCAGCGTTGCATCGGCAGGAAACGCTCTAGCCAAAAACATTCAGTACTTC.

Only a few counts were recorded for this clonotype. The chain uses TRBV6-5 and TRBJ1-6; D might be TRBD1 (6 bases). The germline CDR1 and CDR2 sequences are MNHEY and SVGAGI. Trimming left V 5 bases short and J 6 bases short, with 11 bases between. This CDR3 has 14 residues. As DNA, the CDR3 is TGTGCCAGCAGTCCGGACAGACTTAATTCACCCCTCCACTTT. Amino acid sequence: CASSPDRLNSPLHF.

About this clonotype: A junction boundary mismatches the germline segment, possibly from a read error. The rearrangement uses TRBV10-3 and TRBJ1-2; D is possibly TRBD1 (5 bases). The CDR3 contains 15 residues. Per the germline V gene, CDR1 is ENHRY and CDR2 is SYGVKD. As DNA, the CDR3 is TGTGCCATCAGTGAGGATCCAGGGTCAATCTATGACTACACCTTC. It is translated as CAISEDPGSIYDYTF.

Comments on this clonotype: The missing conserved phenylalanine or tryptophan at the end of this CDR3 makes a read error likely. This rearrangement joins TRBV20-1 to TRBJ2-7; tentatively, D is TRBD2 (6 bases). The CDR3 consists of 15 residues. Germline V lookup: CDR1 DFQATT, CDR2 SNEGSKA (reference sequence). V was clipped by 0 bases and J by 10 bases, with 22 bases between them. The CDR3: CSARDRREDQEAQYS. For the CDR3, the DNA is TGCAGTGCTAGAGATAGGCGGGAAGACCAAGAGGCCCAGTACTCC.

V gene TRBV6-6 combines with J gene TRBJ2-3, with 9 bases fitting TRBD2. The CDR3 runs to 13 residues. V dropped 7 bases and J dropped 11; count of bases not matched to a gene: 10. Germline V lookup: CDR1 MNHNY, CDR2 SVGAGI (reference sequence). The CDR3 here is CASKQGRGGVQYF. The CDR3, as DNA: TGTGCCAGCAAACAAGGGCGGGGGGGGGTGCAGTATTTT.